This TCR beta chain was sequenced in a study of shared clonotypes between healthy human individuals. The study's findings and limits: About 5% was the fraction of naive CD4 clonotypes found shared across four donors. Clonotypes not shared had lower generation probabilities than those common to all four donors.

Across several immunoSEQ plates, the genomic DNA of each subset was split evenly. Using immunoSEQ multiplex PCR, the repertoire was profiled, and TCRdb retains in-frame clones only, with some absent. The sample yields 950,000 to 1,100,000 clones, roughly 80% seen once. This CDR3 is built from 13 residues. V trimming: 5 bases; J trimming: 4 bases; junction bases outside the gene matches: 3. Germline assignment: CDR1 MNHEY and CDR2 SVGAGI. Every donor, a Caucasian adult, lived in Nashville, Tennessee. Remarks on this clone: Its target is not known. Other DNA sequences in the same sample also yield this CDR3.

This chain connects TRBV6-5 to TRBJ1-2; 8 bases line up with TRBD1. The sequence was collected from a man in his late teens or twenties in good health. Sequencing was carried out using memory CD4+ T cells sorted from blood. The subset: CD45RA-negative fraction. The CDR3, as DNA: TGTGCCAGCAGTCCAGACAGGGGCTATGGCTACACCTTC. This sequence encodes CASSPDRGYGYTF.